Listed below are T cell receptor beta chains from one sample, sequenced in a study of cytomegalovirus exposure and HLA in healthy donors. Only in-frame clones appear in the TCRdb table, and some are missing; sequencing was by immunoSEQ multiplex PCR. The sample lists approximately 140,000 clones, 70% to 75% occurring once. Sequenced input: PBMCs. These receptors all stem from a human donor in good health. CDR3s include the opening cysteine and the closing phenylalanine or tryptophan. The D gene is left open where the match is weak. For some rows the clone size is stated as once, few or many, or as a class when expanded; others skip it.

V gene,J gene,clone size,D gene,CDR3 DNA,CDR3 protein
TRBV7-9,TRBJ2-1,NA,TRBD2,TGTGCCAGCAGCTCCCGACTAGCGGGAGTTTTCTACAATGAGCAGTTCTTC,CASSSRLAGVFYNEQFF
TRBV29-1,TRBJ2-2,NA,TRBD1,TGCAGCGTTGGGGACAGGGGTTACACCGGGGAGCTGTTTTTT,CSVGDRGYTGELFF
TRBV19,TRBJ2-7,few,TRBD1,TGTGCCAGTAAGGGACAGGGAGGGTTGAACGAGCAGTACTTC,CASKGQGGLNEQYF
TRBV29-1,TRBJ2-1,NA,TRBD1,TGCAGCGTTGAAGAAGGCAGGGGGTTACATGAGCAGTTCTTC,CSVEEGRGLHEQFF
TRBV28,TRBJ2-2,NA,TRBD1,TGTGCCAGCAGTCCCCGACAGGGGGCGTATACCGGGGAGCTGTTTTTT,CASSPRQGAYTGELFF
TRBV27,TRBJ2-7,NA,NA,TGTGCCAGCAGTTTATCCGGGGGTGAGCAGTACTTC,CASSLSGGEQYF
TRBV6-5,TRBJ1-2,once,TRBD1,TGTGCCAGCAGTTACAGGACAGGGCATGGCTACACCTTC,CASSYRTGHGYTF
TRBV7-2,TRBJ2-7,once,NA,TGTGCCAGCAGCCGTGCCTACGAGCAGTACTTC,CASSRAYEQYF
TRBV6-1,TRBJ1-2,NA,NA,TGTGCCAGCAGTCGGGTCCCCGAAAGAACATATGGCTACACCTTC,CASSRVPERTYGYTF
TRBV10-3,TRBJ2-1,NA,TRBD1,TGTGCCATCAGTGAGTCGCAGTACAGGGGTATGGGCAATGAGCAGTTCTTC,CAISESQYRGMGNEQFF
TRBV10-3,TRBJ2-2,NA,NA,TGTGCCATCAGTGAGTCGAGCGGTGCCGGGGAGCTGTTTTTT,CAISESSGAGELFF
TRBV11-3,TRBJ2-1,few,TRBD1,TGTGCCAGCAGCCCCGGACAGGGTACGGACGAAAATGAGCAGTTCTTC,CASSPGQGTDENEQFF
TRBV4-1,TRBJ2-5,few,TRBD1,TGCGCCAGCAGCCAAAGGACAGGGGGACAACCCCAAGAGACCCAGTACTTC,CASSQRTGGQPQETQYF
TRBV6-1,TRBJ2-3,NA,NA,TGTGCCAGCTCCCCCGGCGGGACAGATACGCAGTATTTT,CASSPGGTDTQYF
TRBV21-1,TRBJ2-7,NA,NA,TGTGCCAGCAGCATTAAGCGGGGGGGCCAGTACGAGCAGTACTTC,CASSIKRGGQYEQYF
TRBV28,TRBJ1-1,NA,NA,TGTGCCAGCAGTTTCTCGCCCCAGCGCGAGGCTTTCTTT,CASSFSPQREAFF
TRBV7-6,TRBJ2-7,NA,TRBD2,TGTGCCAGCAGCTCCGCTAGCGGGTTGCTCCACGAGCAGTACTTC,CASSSASGLLHEQYF
TRBV30,TRBJ2-2,few,NA,TGTGCCTGGAGTAAGCAGGAAACCGGGGAGCTGTTTTTT,CAWSKQETGELFF
TRBV19,TRBJ2-2,NA,TRBD1,TGTGCCAGTAGCGGGACAGGGGCGGACGGGGAGCTGTTTTTT,CASSGTGADGELFF
TRBV2,TRBJ2-1,NA,TRBD1,TGTGCCAGCAGTGAGGGACAGGGGGTCAATGAGCAGTTCTTC,CASSEGQGVNEQFF
TRBV19,TRBJ2-2,NA,NA,TGTGCCAGTAGGGCTTCTATAGCGCTGAACACCGGGGAGCTGTTTTTT,CASRASIALNTGELFF
TRBV19,TRBJ2-2,NA,NA,TGTGCCAGTAGTTCTTTGAACACCGGGGAGCTGTTTTTT,CASSSLNTGELFF
TRBV5-1,TRBJ1-2,NA,NA,TGCGCCAGCATGGATCAAGACAGTGACTATGGCTACACCTTC,CASMDQDSDYGYTF
TRBV15,TRBJ1-1,NA,NA,TGTGCCACCAGCAGAGGGTGGGGGGAGAACACTGAAGCTTTCTTT,CATSRGWGENTEAFF
TRBV5-1,TRBJ2-2,NA,TRBD1,TGCGCCAGCAGCGGACAGGGAAAGACCGGGGAGCTGTTTTTT,CASSGQGKTGELFF
TRBV23-1,TRBJ2-6,NA,NA,TGCGCCAGCAGTCCGGAGTCCGTTGGGGCCAACGTCCTGACTTTC,CASSPESVGANVLTF
TRBV13,TRBJ1-2,few,TRBD1,TGTGCCAGCAGCTCGGGACAGGGAAGGAACTATGGCTACACCTTC,CASSSGQGRNYGYTF
TRBV15,TRBJ2-7,NA,TRBD2,TGTGCCACCAGCAGAGGGACTAGCGGCATCTACGAGCAGTACTTC,CATSRGTSGIYEQYF
TRBV10-1,TRBJ2-1,NA,TRBD1,TGCGCCAGCACCGATTTTTGTCACCCGGGACAGGGGTTCAATGAGCAGTTCTTC,CASTDFCHPGQGFNEQFF
TRBV7-9,TRBJ1-1,NA,TRBD1,TGTGCCAGCAGCCTAGGACAGGGACGGTGGGAGGCTTTCTTT,CASSLGQGRWEAFF
TRBV2,TRBJ1-3,few,NA,TGTGCCAGCAGGGAAGGACTGTACTCTGGAAACACCATATATTTT,CASREGLYSGNTIYF
TRBV27,TRBJ2-7,few,NA,TGTGCCAGCAGTTTATCAGGTTGGCAGGGCTACGAGCAGTACTTC,CASSLSGWQGYEQYF
TRBV4-1,TRBJ1-1,NA,TRBD1,TGCGCCAGCAGCCTGTCCCGGGACAGGGACACTGAAGCTTTCTTT,CASSLSRDRDTEAFF
TRBV5-1,TRBJ2-3,NA,TRBD1,TGCGCCAGCAGCAAAAGAGGGCCAGGGGGCCCCACAGATACGCAGTATTTT,CASSKRGPGGPTDTQYF
TRBV11-3,TRBJ2-3,NA,NA,TGTGCCAGCAGCGTCGACTTCCCGGATACGCAGTATTTT,CASSVDFPDTQYF
TRBV28,TRBJ2-5,NA,TRBD2,TGTGCCAGCAGACCTGGGGGGGGGCAAGAGACCCAGTACTTC,CASRPGGGQETQYF
TRBV2,TRBJ2-1,NA,TRBD2,TGTGCCAGCAGTCCCGGAGTAGCGGGGGTCGATGAGCAGTTCTTC,CASSPGVAGVDEQFF
TRBV27,TRBJ2-3,NA,TRBD1,TGTGCCAGCAGACTGGGACAGCGTAGCACAGATACGCAGTATTTT,CASRLGQRSTDTQYF
TRBV13,TRBJ1-5,NA,NA,TGTGCCAGCAGCCAACGGGACACAGACAATCAGCCCCAGCATTTT,CASSQRDTDNQPQHF
TRBV18,TRBJ2-7,NA,NA,TGTGCCAGCTCCCCGAGGGTTGTTAGCGAGCAGTACTTC,CASSPRVVSEQYF
TRBV2,TRBJ2-7,NA,NA,TGTGCCAAATTACAGGACTACGAGCAGTACTTC,CAKLQDYEQYF
TRBV6-5,TRBJ1-2,NA,NA,TGTGCCAGCAGTTATTCACAGGGCTATGGCTACACCTTC,CASSYSQGYGYTF